One TCR beta chain is described in this entry. Its antigen is as yet unknown. The sample comes from a study of metastatic and nonmetastatic thyroid tumors. Study at large: Repertoire comparison spanned blood and tumor or nodule tissue of malignant and benign thyroid patients.

V was pared by 0 bases and J by 0 bases, with 9 bases between. The CDR3 consists of 16 residues. Germline CDR1 is MGHRA and CDR2 is YSYEKL. No treatment of any kind had been given to any patient before thyroid surgery. Findings of the study overall: TCR beta diversity was reportedly significantly higher in malignant thyroid tumors than benign nodules, in blood and tumor.

In the authors' methods: A papillary thyroid cancer distant-metastasis classifier was built from CDR3 differences across clinicopathological groups. TCRdb re-analyzed the PCR reads through MiXCR. The V and J calls shown here were made by TCRdb, not taken from the authors' results. The sample includes fewer than 8,500 clones, approximately 40% of them seen just once. The sequenced sample was tumor tissue. The clonotype comes from a female donor with papillary thyroid cancer or a benign thyroid nodule (not recorded which). Some clones in this sample may be carry-over from other donors' samples. V gene TRBV4-1 combines with J gene TRBJ1-3, with D uncertain. CDR3 amino acids: CASSQDAGSSGNTIYF. CDR3 DNA: TGCGCCAGCAGCCAAGACGCTGGAAGCTCTGGAAACACCATATATTTT.